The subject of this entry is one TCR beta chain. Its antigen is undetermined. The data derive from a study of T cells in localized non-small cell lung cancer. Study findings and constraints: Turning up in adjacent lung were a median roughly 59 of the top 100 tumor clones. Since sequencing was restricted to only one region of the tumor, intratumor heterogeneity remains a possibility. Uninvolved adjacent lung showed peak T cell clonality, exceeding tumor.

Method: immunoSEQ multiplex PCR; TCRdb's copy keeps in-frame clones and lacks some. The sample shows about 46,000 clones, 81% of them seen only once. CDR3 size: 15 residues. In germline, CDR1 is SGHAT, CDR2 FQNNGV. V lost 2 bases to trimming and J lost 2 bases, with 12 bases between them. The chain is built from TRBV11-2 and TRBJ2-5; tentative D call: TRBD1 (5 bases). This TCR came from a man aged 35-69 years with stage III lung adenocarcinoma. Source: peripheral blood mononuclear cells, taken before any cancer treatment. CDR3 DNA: TGTGCCAGCAGCTTATCTCCCAGGGTACAAGAGACCCAGTACTTC. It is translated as CASSLSPRVQETQYF. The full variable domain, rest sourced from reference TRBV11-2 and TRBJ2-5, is EAGVAQSPRYKIIEKRQSVAFWCNPISGHATLYWYQQILGQGPKLLIQFQNNGVVDDSQLPKDRFSAERLKGVDSTLKIQPAKLEDSAVYLCASSLSPRVQETQYFGPGTRLLVL.